A selection of T cell receptor beta chains follows, all from one sample in a study. From the RT-PCR reads, TCRdb called clonotypes with MiXCR, one entry per CDR3 protein. Here the sample spans about 700,000 distinct CDR3 sequences, approximately 15% being singletons. Source material: memory CD4+ T cells from blood. The receptors here all came from a female donor in good health, serving as a healthy control. Each CDR3 is given with its conserved first and last residue. Each record gives: D gene, clone size, J gene, V gene, CDR3 DNA, CDR3 protein. A D gene is named only where the DNA matches it firmly. The listing skips clone size in some rows; elsewhere it reads once, few, many or a size class.

d_gene: NA; abundance: many; j_gene: TRBJ2-1; v_gene: TRBV12-3/TRBV12-4; CDR3nt: TGTGCCAGCAGTACAGGTGTAATGCACAATGAGCAGTTCTTC; CDR3aa: CASSTGVMHNEQFF
d_gene: NA; abundance: many; j_gene: TRBJ2-7; v_gene: TRBV6-6; CDR3nt: TGTGCCAGCAGTTACGACGTATGGAGCGAGCAGTACTTC; CDR3aa: CASSYDVWSEQYF
d_gene: NA; abundance: many; j_gene: TRBJ1-2; v_gene: TRBV20-1; CDR3nt: TGCAGTGCGTCCCGGGATGACTATGGCTACACCTTC; CDR3aa: CSASRDDYGYTF
d_gene: NA; abundance: few; j_gene: TRBJ1-5; v_gene: TRBV6-2/TRBV6-3; CDR3nt: TGTGCCAGCAGCCCACAGGGAGGACTACGAACTCAGCCCCAGCATTTT; CDR3aa: CASSPQGGLRTQPQHF
d_gene: TRBD1; abundance: many; j_gene: TRBJ2-3; v_gene: TRBV5-1; CDR3nt: TGCGCCAGCAGCGTGAGACAGGGGTCCGATACGCAGTATTTT; CDR3aa: CASSVRQGSDTQYF
d_gene: NA; abundance: NA; j_gene: TRBJ2-6; v_gene: TRBV9; CDR3nt: TGTGCCAGCAGACAAACAGGGTCGGGGGCCAACGTCCTGACTTTC; CDR3aa: CASRQTGSGANVLTF
d_gene: NA; abundance: many; j_gene: TRBJ1-1; v_gene: TRBV20-1; CDR3nt: TGCAGTGCCTCAGGATGGGGGGGCGGGGATACAAAAGCTTTCTTT; CDR3aa: CSASGWGGGDTKAFF
d_gene: NA; abundance: many; j_gene: TRBJ2-5; v_gene: TRBV29-1; CDR3nt: TGCAGCGTTGAAAGGGGTGGTGAGACCCAGTACTTC; CDR3aa: CSVERGGETQYF
d_gene: TRBD1; abundance: NA; j_gene: TRBJ1-2; v_gene: TRBV25-1; CDR3nt: TGTGCCAGCAGTGAGACAGGGTTGAGAGGTGGCTACACCTTC; CDR3aa: CASSETGLRGGYTF
d_gene: NA; abundance: NA; j_gene: TRBJ2-7; v_gene: TRBV18; CDR3nt: TGTGCCAGCTCACCGTTGTCACCCCGCGAGCAGTACTTC; CDR3aa: CASSPLSPREQYF
d_gene: TRBD2; abundance: few; j_gene: TRBJ2-4; v_gene: TRBV7-2; CDR3nt: TGTGCCAGCAGCTCACTAGCGGGAGGGGCCAAAAACATTCAGTACTTC; CDR3aa: CASSSLAGGAKNIQYF
d_gene: TRBD2; abundance: many; j_gene: TRBJ2-7; v_gene: TRBV12-3/TRBV12-4; CDR3nt: TGTGCCAGCAGGCCCACGGGGGGTTACTACGAGCAGTACTTC; CDR3aa: CASRPTGGYYEQYF
d_gene: NA; abundance: NA; j_gene: TRBJ1-2; v_gene: TRBV4-2; CDR3nt: TGTGCCAGCAGCCAAGGTCACACAGCCGGGACGATTAATGGCTACACCTTC; CDR3aa: CASSQGHTAGTINGYTF
d_gene: TRBD1; abundance: few; j_gene: TRBJ1-2; v_gene: TRBV10-1; CDR3nt: TGCGCCAGCAGCGGGGGACAGGGAGGCGGCTACACCTTC; CDR3aa: CASSGGQGGGYTF
d_gene: NA; abundance: NA; j_gene: TRBJ2-7; v_gene: TRBV27; CDR3nt: TGTGCCAGCAGTCCCCTCATTAGTATCCCAGAGCAGTACTTC; CDR3aa: CASSPLISIPEQYF
d_gene: NA; abundance: NA; j_gene: TRBJ2-7; v_gene: TRBV25-1; CDR3nt: TGTGCCAGCAGTGAATCCAACAGGATCTACGAGCAGTACTTC; CDR3aa: CASSESNRIYEQYF
d_gene: NA; abundance: many; j_gene: TRBJ2-7; v_gene: TRBV7-9; CDR3nt: TGTGCCAGCAGCGACCGCAGTGGACGGGACGAGCAGTACTTC; CDR3aa: CASSDRSGRDEQYF
d_gene: NA; abundance: few; j_gene: TRBJ1-4; v_gene: TRBV5-1; CDR3nt: TGCGCCAGCAGCATGGCCCCCCGTGAAAAACTGTTTTTT; CDR3aa: CASSMAPREKLFF
d_gene: NA; abundance: NA; j_gene: TRBJ2-7; v_gene: TRBV20-1; CDR3nt: TGCAGTGCTAGAGGCTCTTTCTTAGAATACGAGCAGTACTTC; CDR3aa: CSARGSFLEYEQYF
d_gene: NA; abundance: few; j_gene: TRBJ2-7; v_gene: TRBV9; CDR3nt: TGTGCCAGCAGCCCGCAGGGGACCTCCTACGAGCAGTACTTC; CDR3aa: CASSPQGTSYEQYF
d_gene: TRBD2; abundance: few; j_gene: TRBJ2-1; v_gene: TRBV30; CDR3nt: TGTGCCTGGAGTACCGGGACTAGCGGGACAGTCGAGCAGTTCTTC; CDR3aa: CAWSTGTSGTVEQFF
d_gene: NA; abundance: NA; j_gene: TRBJ1-1; v_gene: TRBV6-2/TRBV6-3; CDR3nt: TGTGCCAGCTGGTTTAAGTTTATCGGGGACCTGGACACTGAAGCTTTCTTT; CDR3aa: CASWFKFIGDLDTEAFF
d_gene: NA; abundance: few; j_gene: TRBJ1-2; v_gene: TRBV27; CDR3nt: TGTGCCAGCAGTTCCAATCCAAATTTCTATGGCTACACCTTC; CDR3aa: CASSSNPNFYGYTF
d_gene: TRBD1; abundance: few; j_gene: TRBJ1-2; v_gene: TRBV30; CDR3nt: TGTGCCTGGAATTGGTTGGGGACAGACTATGGCTACACCTTC; CDR3aa: CAWNWLGTDYGYTF
d_gene: TRBD1; abundance: NA; j_gene: TRBJ1-1; v_gene: TRBV20-1; CDR3nt: TGCAGTGCTAGAACAGGGGAAAGTTCTGAAGCTTTCTTT; CDR3aa: CSARTGESSEAFF
d_gene: TRBD1; abundance: NA; j_gene: TRBJ2-7; v_gene: TRBV7-6; CDR3nt: TGTGCCAGCAGCTCCGACCGGGACAGGAGAACCTACGAGCAGTACTTC; CDR3aa: CASSSDRDRRTYEQYF
d_gene: TRBD2; abundance: NA; j_gene: TRBJ2-1; v_gene: TRBV7-8; CDR3nt: TGTGCCAGCAGCCCGCGGGAGGGTTGGGCGAATGAGCAGTTCTTC; CDR3aa: CASSPREGWANEQFF
d_gene: NA; abundance: NA; j_gene: TRBJ2-3; v_gene: TRBV5-1; CDR3nt: TGCGCCAGCAGCTCGACCTCGGATACGCAGTATTTT; CDR3aa: CASSSTSDTQYF
d_gene: TRBD2; abundance: many; j_gene: TRBJ2-1; v_gene: TRBV12-3/TRBV12-4; CDR3nt: TGTGCCAGCAGCCCTCCAGGGACTAGCGGCTACAATGAGCAGTTCTTC; CDR3aa: CASSPPGTSGYNEQFF
d_gene: NA; abundance: few; j_gene: TRBJ1-2; v_gene: TRBV4-3; CDR3nt: TGCGCCAGCAGCCAAGAGGTCAGGGGTAACGGCTACACCTTC; CDR3aa: CASSQEVRGNGYTF
d_gene: NA; abundance: many; j_gene: TRBJ1-2; v_gene: TRBV6-5; CDR3nt: TGTGCCAGCAGTACCGGTTCGGGGCGGCAACAGGGCTACACCTTC; CDR3aa: CASSTGSGRQQGYTF
d_gene: TRBD1; abundance: few; j_gene: TRBJ1-1; v_gene: TRBV6-5; CDR3nt: TGTGCCAGCAGGCGAGGGACAGGCATGAACACTGAAGCTTTCTTT; CDR3aa: CASRRGTGMNTEAFF
d_gene: NA; abundance: few; j_gene: TRBJ2-5; v_gene: TRBV28; CDR3nt: TGTGCCAGCAGTTTAACAAACCGGGACATAGAGACCCAGTACTTC; CDR3aa: CASSLTNRDIETQYF
d_gene: NA; abundance: many; j_gene: TRBJ2-4; v_gene: TRBV20-1; CDR3nt: TGCAGTGCCCCGTTTCAGGACACAAACATTCAGTACTTC; CDR3aa: CSAPFQDTNIQYF
d_gene: NA; abundance: few; j_gene: TRBJ2-7; v_gene: TRBV20-1; CDR3nt: TGCAGTGCCCCAACCTTAGCGGCCGTCGACGAGCAGTACTTC; CDR3aa: CSAPTLAAVDEQYF
d_gene: NA; abundance: NA; j_gene: TRBJ2-1; v_gene: TRBV20-1; CDR3nt: TGCAGTGCTAGAGATGGCAGCGGAAAAGCAATCTTC; CDR3aa: CSARDGSGKAIF
d_gene: NA; abundance: NA; j_gene: TRBJ1-1; v_gene: TRBV6-5; CDR3nt: TGTGCCAGCAGCTTCGCGAGCTCGACTGAAGCTTTCTTT; CDR3aa: CASSFASSTEAFF
d_gene: NA; abundance: few; j_gene: TRBJ1-2; v_gene: TRBV18; CDR3nt: TGTGCCAGCTCACCAATCGGGCAATCTTCGGGCTACACCTTC; CDR3aa: CASSPIGQSSGYTF
d_gene: TRBD1; abundance: many; j_gene: TRBJ2-1; v_gene: TRBV5-1; CDR3nt: TGCGCCAGCAGCTTGATGGGACAGGTGTCAAATGAGCAGTTCTTC; CDR3aa: CASSLMGQVSNEQFF
d_gene: NA; abundance: NA; j_gene: TRBJ2-3; v_gene: TRBV7-2; CDR3nt: TGTGCCAGCAGCTTAGGAGGGAACGCAGATACGCAGTATTTT; CDR3aa: CASSLGGNADTQYF
d_gene: NA; abundance: few; j_gene: TRBJ1-5; v_gene: TRBV2; CDR3nt: TGTGCCAGCTCAGGGGACAATCAGCCCCAGCATTTT; CDR3aa: CASSGDNQPQHF
d_gene: NA; abundance: NA; j_gene: TRBJ1-2; v_gene: TRBV28; CDR3nt: TGTGCCAGCAGTTTAGCCCTTTTGGATGGCTACACCTTC; CDR3aa: CASSLALLDGYTF
d_gene: NA; abundance: NA; j_gene: TRBJ2-7; v_gene: TRBV6-2/TRBV6-3; CDR3nt: TGTGCCAGCAGTTACTCGGTCCGTTATGATTCCTACGAGCAGTACTTC; CDR3aa: CASSYSVRYDSYEQYF
d_gene: TRBD1; abundance: many; j_gene: TRBJ2-7; v_gene: TRBV12-3/TRBV12-4; CDR3nt: TGTGCCAGCAGTTTGGGACAGATCTACGAGCAGTACTTC; CDR3aa: CASSLGQIYEQYF
d_gene: NA; abundance: many; j_gene: TRBJ2-7; v_gene: TRBV6-5; CDR3nt: TGTGCCAGCAGTTCTTCCCGACGGGACGAGTACGAGCAGTACTTC; CDR3aa: CASSSSRRDEYEQYF
d_gene: NA; abundance: NA; j_gene: TRBJ2-1; v_gene: TRBV24-1; CDR3nt: TGTGCCACCAGTGCCCGGGGATTGATTTGGAATGAGCAGTTCTTC; CDR3aa: CATSARGLIWNEQFF
d_gene: NA; abundance: many; j_gene: TRBJ1-2; v_gene: TRBV6-2/TRBV6-3; CDR3nt: TGTGCCAGCATCCCAAGCGGGGTATCAGGCTACACCTTC; CDR3aa: CASIPSGVSGYTF
d_gene: NA; abundance: few; j_gene: TRBJ1-6; v_gene: TRBV5-1; CDR3nt: TGCGCCAGCAGACTGGACGGGGTTAATTCACCCCTCCACTTT; CDR3aa: CASRLDGVNSPLHF
d_gene: NA; abundance: few; j_gene: TRBJ2-7; v_gene: TRBV7-2; CDR3nt: TGTGCCAGCAGCTTAGCGTTTTCGGGGGTCCACGAGCAGTACTTC; CDR3aa: CASSLAFSGVHEQYF
d_gene: NA; abundance: many; j_gene: TRBJ1-1; v_gene: TRBV7-2; CDR3nt: TGTGCCAGCAGCTTAGTATCCGCAGGGAGGACTGAAGCTTTCTTT; CDR3aa: CASSLVSAGRTEAFF
d_gene: TRBD1; abundance: NA; j_gene: TRBJ2-1; v_gene: TRBV6-1; CDR3nt: TGTGCCAGCAGTGGAGGGGGCGCAGGAAATGAGCAGTTCTTC; CDR3aa: CASSGGGAGNEQFF